A selection of T cell receptor beta chains follows, all from one sample in a study of cytomegalovirus exposure and HLA in healthy donors. Sequenced by immunoSEQ multiplex PCR; TCRdb stores in-frame clones only, minus some. The sample carries more than 90,000 clones, about 70% recorded once. What was sequenced was PBMCs. These receptors all stem from a woman in her forties in good health and CMV-seronegative. The CDR3 runs from the conserved cysteine through the conserved F or W. A D gene is named only where the DNA matches it firmly. Expanded clones get a size class; other rows say once, few or many, or leave the size out.

TRBV9	NA	TRBJ2-6	NA	TGTGCCAGCAGATACAGTGCCGTCTCTGGGGCCAACGTCCTGACTTTC	CASRYSAVSGANVLTF
TRBV7-8	TRBD2	TRBJ2-7	NA	TGTGCCAGCAGCTTAGTTATAGCGGGAGGTTACGAGCAGTACTTC	CASSLVIAGGYEQYF
TRBV28	NA	TRBJ2-3	NA	TGTGCCAGCAGCGCCCGCCTAGCAGATACGCAGTATTTT	CASSARLADTQYF
TRBV6-1	NA	TRBJ1-4	NA	TGTGCCAGCAGTGTACAGGGTCCCAGTGAAAAACTGTTTTTT	CASSVQGPSEKLFF
TRBV4-2	NA	TRBJ1-2	NA	TGTGCCAGCAGCCAAGGAGGCCGCATTGGGGGCGCCTATGGCTACACCTTC	CASSQGGRIGGAYGYTF
TRBV9	TRBD1	TRBJ1-4	NA	TGTGCCAGCTCCCTCGGACAGGGGAGTATGACAGCAACTAATGAAAAACTGTTTTTT	CASSLGQGSMTATNEKLFF
TRBV15	NA	TRBJ1-1	NA	TGTGCCACCAGCAGCCTATCGATGAACACTGAAGCTTTCTTT	CATSSLSMNTEAFF
TRBV6-5	TRBD1	TRBJ1-5	NA	TGTGCCAGCAGTCCCGGGACAGTCAATCAGCCCCAGCATTTT	CASSPGTVNQPQHF
TRBV30	NA	TRBJ1-2	NA	TGTGCCTGGAGTGTACAGACAGCCTATGGCTACACCTTC	CAWSVQTAYGYTF
TRBV10-3	NA	TRBJ2-3	once	TGTGCCATCAGTGAGTTTTCTTATTTT	CAISEFSYF
TRBV25-1	NA	TRBJ2-2	few	TGTGCCAGCAGTGACCACAGGGAGGGATGGACCGGGGAGCTGTTTTTT	CASSDHREGWTGELFF
TRBV28	NA	TRBJ1-2	NA	TGTGCCAGCAGTTTAAATGGTGAAGGGGTTAACTATGGCTACACCTTC	CASSLNGEGVNYGYTF
TRBV7-2	TRBD2	TRBJ2-3	once	TGTGCCAGCAGCTTAGTGGGGGGGATAGATACGCAGTATTTT	CASSLVGGIDTQYF
TRBV9	NA	TRBJ2-3	NA	TGTGCCAGCAGCCCCGTAATAGCGGAACCCACAGATACGCAGTATTTT	CASSPVIAEPTDTQYF
TRBV6-5	TRBD1	TRBJ1-6	few	TGTGCCAGCAGCTGGGGACAGGACTATAATTCACCCCTCCACTTT	CASSWGQDYNSPLHF
TRBV12-5	NA	TRBJ1-2	NA	TGTGCTAGTGGTCTAGGGACTGGTTTTGGCTACACCTTC	CASGLGTGFGYTF